The T cell receptor beta chain under discussion was sequenced for a study of blood T cell repertoires in COVID-19. Study overall: Sample material is recorded as cDNA or gDNA derived from T cells, B-cell-depleted T cells, or PBMCs.

Original methodology: The assay estimated nucleated cells by amplifying reference gene primers. Data came from immunoSEQ multiplex PCR; TCRdb stores just in-frame clones and leaves some out. The DNA gave D and trimming, while V, J and clone size come from that table. Of 180,000 or so clones listed, approximately 83% are singletons. Trimming left V 6 bases short and J 5 bases short, with 19 bases between. The germline V gene has CDR1 MNHEY and CDR2 SVGAGI. The CDR3 totals 15 residues. The V gene is TRBV6-5, the J gene TRBJ2-5; possibly TRBD2 for D (7 bases). What was sequenced was peripheral blood. The source of this sequence is a man in his 60s with acute or convalescent COVID-19. The CDR3 region has the DNA TGTGCCAGCAGAAAGCACGGGGGGCGGTCGGAGACCCAGTACTTC. Translation: CASRKHGGRSETQYF.